The next 30 T cell receptor beta chains were all read from a single sample in a study of T cell repertoires in aging, cancer and after chemotherapy. TCR beta rearrangements were amplified from peripheral blood genomic DNA. Rearranged V-D-J TRB sequences were amplified with a mixed TRB-A/B primer pool. A single record per CDR3 protein comes from TCRdb applying MiXCR to the multiplex PCR reads. In the table there are about 8,000 distinct CDR3 sequences, approximately 32% of which are singletons. Sequencing used blood. The receptors derive from a human donor in good health.

This chain joins TRBV19 and TRBJ1-5; no reliable D call. Trimming cost V 3 bases and J 4 bases, with 10 bases left between them. This CDR3 has 14 residues. Germline-derived CDR1 and CDR2 are LNHDA and SQIVND (reference sequence). CDR3 in amino acids: CASSIQSRNQPQHF. In DNA, the CDR3 is TGTGCCAGTAGTATTCAATCCAGAAATCAGCCCCAGCATTTT.

V and J are TRBV5-6 and TRBJ2-1; 8 nucleotides align to TRBD1. Germline V gene sequence: CDR1 SGHDT, CDR2 YYEEEE. CDR3 length: 12 residues. V was clipped by 8 bases and J by 7 bases; unmatched bases: 5. The CDR3 spells CARQQGANEQFF. In DNA form, the CDR3 reads TGTGCCAGACAGCAGGGGGCTAATGAGCAGTTCTTC.

This clonotype was picked up a small number of times. The genes are TRBV19 and TRBJ2-1; D is perhaps TRBD2 (7 bases). Germline V CDR1 and CDR2: LNHDA, SQIVND (reference sequence). V lost 8 bases and J lost 3, with 17 bases in between. The CDR3 covers 15 residues. For the CDR3, the DNA is TGTGCCAGTGCCACATCGGGGGGCCGCTACAATGAGCAGTTCTTC. This gives the protein CASATSGGRYNEQFF.

There are a few counts of this clonotype. V and J are TRBV12-3 or TRBV12-4 and TRBJ2-7; tentatively, D is TRBD1 (5 bases). The germline V and J ends were trimmed by 1 base and 9 bases, with 13 bases remaining between them. The CDR3 spans 13 residues. The CDR3 coding sequence is TGTGCCAGCAGTTTAGAAACAGGAGCCATGCAGTACTTC. Translation: CASSLETGAMQYF.

The chain combines TRBV18 with TRBJ2-5; TRBD2 agrees at 15 bases. This CDR3 has 15 residues. V trimming: 5 bases; J trimming: 4 bases; junction bases outside the gene matches: 2. In germline, CDR1 is KGHSH, CDR2 LQKENI. CDR3 sequence: CASSSGLAGGETQYF. The CDR3 nucleotides read TGTGCCAGCTCATCGGGACTAGCGGGGGGAGAGACCCAGTACTTC.

J is TRBJ1-6 and V is TRBV5-1; maybe TRBD1 (5 bases). Germline V CDR1 and CDR2: SGHRS, YFSETQ. Trimming cost V 4 bases and J 11 bases, with 16 bases left between them. This CDR3 is built from 14 residues. In nucleotides, the CDR3 is TGCGCCAGCAGCCAAGGGACCTCCAGGGCACCCCTCCACTTT. Residues: CASSQGTSRAPLHF.

The chain has TRBV10-3 and TRBJ1-5; a weak D match, TRBD1 (6 bases). The CDR3 is made up of 15 amino acids. V was shortened by 4 bases and J by 4 bases, with 14 bases between the two germline ends. CDR1 is ENHRY, CDR2 SYGVKD, per germline. The CDR3 spells CAISARAGVNQPQHF. CDR3 coding DNA: TGTGCCATCAGTGCCAGGGCAGGGGTGAATCAGCCCCAGCATTTT.

In its sample, this clonotype was seen once. The chain employs TRBV6-2 or TRBV6-3 and TRBJ2-7; D perhaps matches TRBD1 (6 bases). CDR1 is MNHEY, CDR2 SVGEGT, per germline. V was shortened by 11 bases and J by 4 bases, with 21 bases between the two germline ends. The CDR3 sequence is 14 residues long. The CDR3 protein is CASPGQSMAYEQYF. The CDR3 nucleotides are TGTGCCTCCCCTGGACAGTCTATGGCGTACGAGCAGTACTTC.

This clonotype was detected only once. The gene calls are TRBV4-2 and TRBJ2-5; D is tentatively TRBD1 or TRBD2 (5 bases each). V lost 3 bases and J 1 base, leaving 12 bases between the germline ends. Germline CDR1 and CDR2: LGHNA and YNFKEQ. The CDR3 totals 15 residues. In DNA form, the CDR3 reads TGTGCCAGCAGCCAGGTTCCCGGGACCCAAGAGACCCAGTACTTC. Its translation is CASSQVPGTQETQYF.

V usage is TRBV14 and J usage is TRBJ1-6; D possibly corresponds to TRBD1 (5 bases). The CDR3 extends over 12 amino acids. Trimming pared 6 bases from V and 13 bases from J, leaving 13 bases between. CDR1 and CDR2 (germline): SGHDN, FVKESK. The CDR3 region is CASRTLGGPLHF. In DNA, the CDR3 is TGTGCCAGCAGAACCCTTGGGGGGCCCCTCCACTTT.

As for this clonotype: At one end, the junction sequence differs from germline, possibly due to a read error. The chain's CDR3 is CASSRRLEGEDTQYF. The CDR3 coding sequence is TGTGCCAGCAGTCGAAGACTAGAGGGGGAAGATACGCAGTATTTT. V and J are TRBV10-3 and TRBJ2-3; tentatively, D is TRBD1 or TRBD2 (6 bases each). CDR3 length: 15 amino acids. CDR1 ENHRY and CDR2 SYGVKD come from the germline V gene.

Note on this clonotype: Just one base apart from a much larger clone, this may be a read error. CDR3 nucleotides: TGCAGCGTAGCGATCGGGACAGCTTCCTACGAGCAGTTCTTC. Amino acid sequence: CSVAIGTASYEQFF. The rearrangement links TRBV29-1 to TRBJ2-7; the match to TRBD1 covers 7 bases. The assigned J gene may be wrong: the sequence end matches TRBJ2-1 better. CDR3 length: 14 amino acids. The germline gives CDR1 SQVTM, CDR2 ANQGSEA.

A few counts support this clonotype. The chain has TRBV5-1 and TRBJ1-2; D possibly corresponds to TRBD1 (5 bases). Per germline, CDR1 SGHRS and CDR2 YFSETQ. Trimming left V 0 bases short and J 7 bases short, with 13 bases between. CDR3 length equals 14 residues. The CDR3 DNA reads TGCGCCAGCAGCTTGGAGGCCAGGGAAGGTGGCTACACCTTC. Amino acid sequence: CASSLEAREGGYTF.

Within the sample, this clonotype is large. This sequence joins TRBV29-1 and TRBJ1-2; unclear D gene. The germline V gene encodes CDR1 SQVTM and CDR2 ANQGSEA. The CDR3 has 13 residues. V lost 4 bases and J lost 5, with 14 bases in between. The CDR3 region is CSVGVAGRYGYTF. DNA of the CDR3: TGCAGCGTTGGGGTGGCAGGTCGGTATGGCTACACCTTC.

The sample holds a few counts of this clonotype. The rearrangement joins TRBV15 to TRBJ2-7; 10 nucleotides line up with TRBD1. This CDR3 spans 18 amino acids. Germline V CDR1 and CDR2: LNHNV, YYDKDF (reference sequence). V gave up 5 bases and J gave up 4 bases; unmatched junction bases: 17. DNA of the CDR3: TGTGCCACCAGCCCCCCCGGACGAGACAGGGGGCCCGGTTACGAGCAGTACTTC. This codes for CATSPPGRDRGPGYEQYF.

This clonotype was picked up a small number of times. The chain joins TRBV6-4 to TRBJ1-6, with D maybe TRBD1 (5 bases). This CDR3 is built from 13 residues. Per the germline V gene, CDR1 is MRHNA and CDR2 is SNTAGT. V was cut by 3 bases and J by 5 bases, with 5 bases left in between. For the CDR3, the DNA is TGTGCCAGCAGTGAAGGGGATAATTCACCCCTCCACTTT. This gives the protein CASSEGDNSPLHF.

V usage is TRBV15 and J usage is TRBJ2-1; 9 bases agree with TRBD2. This CDR3 is 17 amino acids long. Germline loops: CDR1 LNHNV, CDR2 YYDKDF (reference sequence). V was clipped by 1 base and J by 3 bases; unmatched bases: 7. The CDR3 nucleotides read TGTGCCACCAGCAGAGCACTAGCGGGCCGCGGCTACAATGAGCAGTTCTTC. It yields the protein CATSRALAGRGYNEQFF.

This chain joins TRBV4-2 and TRBJ1-1; D not resolved. V shed 6 bases and J shed 1 base, with 18 bases lying between them. The V gene's germline CDR1 is LGHNA and CDR2 YNFKEQ. The CDR3 is 16 residues long. The DNA for the CDR3 is TGTGCCAGCAGTACGTTGGCCTCGGGGAGGAACACTGAAGCTTTCTTT. Protein product: CASSTLASGRNTEAFF.

This clonotype was seen only a few times. The chain combines TRBV6-5 with TRBJ1-1, with D possibly TRBD1 on 6 matching bases. This CDR3 is 14 amino acids long. Trimming removed 4 bases at V and 5 bases at J, with 14 bases between. Germline CDR1 reads MNHEY; CDR2 reads SVGAGI. Here the CDR3 reads CASSLGAGVTEAFF. The CDR3 nucleotides are TGTGCCAGCAGTTTAGGGGCAGGGGTAACTGAAGCTTTCTTT.

For this clonotype: A much bigger clone sits one base away, suggesting this may be a read error. The rearrangement uses TRBV5-6 and TRBJ2-2; D is uncertain. The V gene's germline CDR1 is SGHDT and CDR2 YYEEEE. V lost 0 bases and J 1 base, leaving 13 bases between the germline ends. This CDR3 has 17 amino acids. The chain's CDR3 is CASSLVIKDLNTGELFF. CDR3 DNA sequence: TGTGCCAGCAGCTTGGTCATAAAGGATCTGAACACCGGGGAGCTGTTTTTT.

This clonotype counts as medium-sized. The chain uses TRBV15 and TRBJ2-7; D possibly uses TRBD1 or TRBD2 (5 bases each). The V and J ends lost 0 bases and 3 bases respectively, with 12 bases between them. The CDR3 has 15 residues. Germline V gene sequence: CDR1 LNHNV, CDR2 YYDKDF (reference sequence). The CDR3 is CATSRDTGRVYEQYF. The CDR3 bases are TGTGCCACCAGCAGAGATACGGGGCGCGTCTACGAGCAGTACTTC. Filled out from reference TRBV15 and TRBJ2-7, the complete variable domain reads DAMVIQNPRYQVTQFGKPVTLSCSQTLNHNVMYWYQQKSSQAPKLLFHYYDKDFNNEADTPDNFQSRRPNTSFCFLDIRSPGLGDTAMYLCATSRDTGRVYEQYFGPGTRLTVT.

The gene calls are TRBV4-2 and TRBJ2-7, with D possibly TRBD1 on 5 matching bases. Germline CDR1 is LGHNA and CDR2 is YNFKEQ. The CDR3 consists of 14 residues. V was pared by 0 bases and J by 3 bases, with 9 bases between. The CDR3 DNA reads TGTGCCAGCAGCCAAGAGGGGCAGTACTACGAGCAGTACTTC. Its translation: CASSQEGQYYEQYF.

This clonotype was detected a few times. The CDR3 protein is CASSPGWANEKLFF. Here the CDR3 DNA reads TGTGCCAGCAGCCCAGGGTGGGCTAATGAAAAACTGTTTTTT. The J gene is TRBJ1-4, the V gene TRBV5-4, with D possibly TRBD1 on 5 matching bases. The CDR3 is made up of 14 amino acids. CDR1 SGHNT and CDR2 YYREEE come from the germline V gene (reference sequence). V was cut by 4 bases and J by 3 bases, with 10 bases left in between.

The chain recombines TRBV18 with TRBJ2-7; no reliable D call. Trimming pared 2 bases from V and 7 bases from J, leaving 6 bases between. Looked up from germline, CDR1 is KGHSH and CDR2 is LQKENI. CDR3 length equals 11 residues. CDR3 protein: CASSPGMEQYF. DNA of the CDR3: TGTGCCAGCTCACCAGGGATGGAGCAGTACTTC.

The rearrangement links TRBV4-3 to TRBJ2-1, with a weak D call TRBD1 (6 bases). Germline CDR1 reads LGHNA; CDR2 reads YSLEER. V shed 0 bases and J shed 7 bases, with 7 bases lying between them. The CDR3 consists of 13 residues. The chain's CDR3 is CASSQEGANEQFF. For the CDR3, the DNA is TGCGCCAGCAGCCAAGAGGGGGCAAATGAGCAGTTCTTC.

This clonotype has only a few counts. The chain recombines TRBV6-1 with TRBJ1-2; weak D call: TRBD1 (6 bases). V lost 6 bases and J 7 bases, leaving 15 bases between the germline ends. The CDR3 extends over 13 amino acids. Germline-derived CDR1 and CDR2 are MNHNS and SASEGT. CDR3 bases: TGTGCCAGCAGCGACGACAGGTTTGCTGGCTACACCTTC. Translating it yields CASSDDRFAGYTF.

The chain carries TRBV10-3 and TRBJ2-3; D not resolved. The CDR3 spans 14 residues. Germline CDR1 reads ENHRY; CDR2 reads SYGVKD. V lost 10 bases to trimming and J lost 0 bases, with 14 bases between them. The CDR3 DNA is TGTGCCACTGCCTCGGGTACTAGCACAGATACGCAGTATTTT. Encoded protein: CATASGTSTDTQYF.

This clonotype was seen more than once but under ten times. The gene calls are TRBV6-5 and TRBJ2-2; 8 bases line up with TRBD1. The CDR3 length is 16 residues. V lost 6 bases and J lost 4; bases outside the gene matches: 10. Germline loops: CDR1 MNHEY, CDR2 SVGAGI. In DNA form, the CDR3 reads TGTGCCAGCAGCAACCTCGGACAGGGCCTCACCGGGGAGCTGTTTTTT. Translated, it gives CASSNLGQGLTGELFF.

This clonotype was detected a few times. The V and J genes are TRBV5-5 and TRBJ1-1; TRBD1 matches at 8 bases. Germline V gene lookup returns CDR1 SGHKS and CDR2 YYEKEE (reference sequence). The CDR3 sequence is 14 residues long. Trimming cost V 4 bases and J 4 bases; bases outside gene matches: 6. CDR3 loop: CASSPRTGRTEAFF. The DNA of the CDR3 is TGTGCCAGCAGCCCCCGGACAGGGCGCACTGAAGCTTTCTTT.

This clonotype was observed a few times. J is TRBJ2-7 and V is TRBV6-5, with D maybe TRBD2 (6 bases). Germline V gene sequence: CDR1 MNHEY, CDR2 SVGAGI. V was clipped by 2 bases and J by 2 bases, with 19 bases between them. The CDR3 covers 17 residues. Here the CDR3 reads CASSYPPSGWEPYEQYF. The CDR3 DNA reads as TGTGCCAGCAGTTACCCCCCCAGCGGGTGGGAACCCTACGAGCAGTACTTC.